The present TCR beta chain was sequenced within a study of blood T cell repertoires in COVID-19. Turning to the study itself: The cDNA or gDNA used as material had been derived from T cells, B-cell-depleted T cells, or PBMCs.

Germline assignment: CDR1 SGHTA and CDR2 FQGNSA. The CDR3 has 18 residues. Losses at the gene ends were 4 bases for V and 0 bases for J; bases not matched to a gene: 11. Recruitment covered under 25 US areas and drew participants whose ages spanned roughly 18 to 89 years. Sequencing was performed with immunoSEQ multiplex PCR; in TCRdb, only in-frame clones are kept and a portion is missing. Of under 200,000 clones in the sample, roughly 82% were seen once. The chain couples TRBV7-2 to TRBJ2-5, with TRBD2 matching over 10 bases. The sequence derives from a woman aged 55 to 70 with acute COVID-19. The sequenced material came from PBMCs or T cells enriched from blood (not recorded which). CDR3 nucleotides: TGTGCCAGCAGCTCCCTCCCTAGCGGGGGAATCCACCAAGAGACCCAGTACTTC. This codes for CASSSLPSGGIHQETQYF.